Following are 9 T cell receptor beta chains from one sample sequenced in a study of T-cell reconstitution after alpha-beta-depleted transplantation in children. Unique molecular identifiers were incorporated when the TCRbeta library was constructed. TCRdb itself ran the PCR reads through MiXCR, one entry per CDR3 protein. The sample records 200,000 to 300,000 distinct CDR3 sequences, roughly a quarter being singletons. Sequenced material: PBMCs, mostly from graft donor cells, taken 360 days after TCRalphabeta/CD19-depleted stem cell transplant. Receptors originate from a female patient aged 2-15 years who had a stem cell transplant for congenital amegakaryocytic thrombocytopenia, so the T cells may come from the graft donor.

This chain connects TRBV4-2 to TRBJ1-4; 7 nucleotides align to TRBD1. This CDR3 comprises 15 residues. V was clipped by 1 base and J by 10 bases; unmatched bases: 9. Germline CDR1 is LGHNA and CDR2 is YNFKEQ. DNA of the CDR3: TGTGCCAGCAGCCAAGTCGAGAGACAGGGTGGAAAACTGTTTTTT. Protein sequence: CASSQVERQGGKLFF.

The chain is built from TRBV28 and TRBJ1-5, with 7 bases lining up with TRBD1. Losses at the gene ends were 4 bases for V and 0 bases for J; bases not matched to a gene: 12. Germline CDR1 is MDHEN and CDR2 is SYDVKM. This CDR3 is 18 amino acids long. The CDR3 spells CASSSPTGMGYSNQPQHF. CDR3 DNA sequence: TGTGCCAGCAGTTCGCCGACAGGGATGGGTTATAGCAATCAGCCCCAGCATTTT.

This clonotype was seen a handful of times. This sequence joins TRBV7-9 and TRBJ1-4; D is unclear. The V end was cut by 3 bases, the J end by 7 bases, with 15 bases between. The CDR3 spans 15 residues. Germline V gene sequence: CDR1 SEHNR, CDR2 FQNEAQ (reference sequence). The CDR3 spells CASSLNGMRSEKLFF. CDR3 coding DNA: TGTGCCAGCAGCTTGAACGGGATGAGGAGTGAAAAACTGTTTTTT.

This clonotype was seen ten or more times. The gene calls are TRBV4-2 and TRBJ2-1, with 8 positions matching TRBD1. The CDR3 runs to 17 residues. From germline, CDR1 is LGHNA and CDR2 YNFKEQ. V lost 1 base and J lost 6; bases outside the gene matches: 11. CDR3 sequence: CASSQVVTGVLLNEQFF. CDR3 bases: TGTGCCAGCAGCCAAGTTGTGACAGGGGTCCTTCTCAATGAGCAGTTCTTC.

This clonotype was picked up a small number of times. This chain joins TRBV7-2 and TRBJ1-1, with D tentatively TRBD1 (5 bases). Germline V gene lookup returns CDR1 SGHTA and CDR2 FQGNSA. The CDR3 has 17 amino acids. Trimming cost V 4 bases and J 5 bases, with 23 bases left between them. The CDR3 DNA follows: TGTGCCAGCAGCTCCCCCCGGTCGGGGGTTATTGTAACTGAAGCTTTCTTT. This codes for CASSSPRSGVIVTEAFF.

The chain is built from TRBV2 and TRBJ2-2; the match to TRBD1 covers 7 bases. Germline V CDR1 and CDR2: SNHLY, FYNNEI. This CDR3 is built from 23 residues. After removal of 2 bases from V and 1 base from J, the junction contained 25 bases not matched to a gene. CDR3 sequence reads: CASSEPGGGPPGQEKKNTGELFF. The CDR3 DNA reads TGTGCCAGCAGTGAACCCGGAGGTGGCCCCCCCGGACAGGAAAAGAAGAACACCGGGGAGCTGTTTTTT. Full variable domain (remainder filled in from reference TRBV2 and TRBJ2-2): EPEVTQTPSHQVTQMGQEVILRCVPISNHLYFYWYRQILGQKVEFLVSFYNNEISEKSEIFDDQFSVERPDGSNFTLKIRSTKLEDSAMYFCASSEPGGGPPGQEKKNTGELFFGEGSRLTVL.

The sample holds many counts of this clonotype. The chain couples TRBV12-3 or TRBV12-4 to TRBJ1-1; D is undetermined. The CDR3 extends over 15 amino acids. Trimming left V 0 bases short and J 1 base short, with 9 bases between. The CDR3 spells CASSLADWGNTEAFF. CDR3 DNA: TGTGCCAGCAGTTTAGCGGACTGGGGGAACACTGAAGCTTTCTTT.

The chain couples TRBV29-1 to TRBJ2-1; D is perhaps TRBD2 (6 bases). V lost 2 bases, J lost 3 bases, and 14 bases lay in between. The V gene's germline CDR1 is SQVTM and CDR2 ANQGSEA. This CDR3 is built from 15 residues. This CDR3 is CSVERGGKGYNEQFF. The CDR3 DNA reads TGCAGCGTTGAAAGAGGCGGGAAAGGCTACAATGAGCAGTTCTTC.

This clonotype was detected ten times or more. The V and J genes are TRBV5-1 and TRBJ2-1; D gene ambiguous. Germline V CDR1 and CDR2: SGHRS, YFSETQ. CDR3 length: 12 residues. V gave up 0 bases and J gave up 7 bases, with 5 bases separating them. The CDR3 nucleotides read TGCGCCAGCAGCTTGGTTGAGAATGAGCAGTTCTTC. Protein: CASSLVENEQFF. The variable domain in full, completed from reference TRBV5-1 and TRBJ2-1, reads KAGVTQTPRYLIKTRGQQVTLSCSPISGHRSVSWYQQTPGQGLQFLFEYFSETQRNKGNFPGRFSGRQFSNSRSEMNVSTLELGDSALYLCASSLVENEQFFGPGTRLTVL.